This TCR beta chain is drawn from a study of cytomegalovirus exposure and HLA in healthy donors. Study-level points and caveats: Many donors carried some public TCRs, although rarity characterized most TCR sequences.

Germline CDR1 is MNHEY and CDR2 is SMNVEV (reference sequence). V lost 3 bases and J lost 0, with 9 bases in between. CDR3 size: 16 residues. This clone turned up a few times. Its antigen remains unidentified. The PCR contained 60 Vbeta and 13 Jbeta primers. Sequencing was performed with immunoSEQ multiplex PCR; in TCRdb, only in-frame clones are kept and a portion is missing. The sample lists approximately 100,000 clones; 76% were seen once. The TCR originated in a woman aged 40 to 50 in good health and CMV-seropositive. This chain connects TRBV27 to TRBJ1-6; D call uncertain. The specimen sequenced was PBMCs. CDR3 loop: CASSFKSSSYNSPLHF. The DNA of the CDR3 is TGTGCCAGCAGTTTTAAGTCGAGCTCCTATAATTCACCCCTCCACTTT.